These 23 T cell receptor beta chains were sequenced from one sample in a study of regulatory T cells in long-lasting Graves disease. Time point defined: newly diagnosed GD, antithyroid drugs for less than 3 months. After RNA was extracted from PBMCs, the TCR library was made from it. In building TCR beta libraries, iRepertoire HTBI primers were used together with Arm-PCR of CDR3 regions. In TCRdb, the multiplex PCR reads were re-called with MiXCR into one record per CDR3 protein. The sample has about 620,000 distinct CDR3 sequences; roughly 15% are singletons. The sample was also reused in another study, on T cells in Graves' hyperthyroidism and ophthalmopathy.

This specimen consisted of peripheral blood mononuclear cells (PBMCs), obtained at new diagnosis, from a patient treated with antithyroid drugs. The source is a woman aged 25 to 39 with Graves disease.

This clonotype was seen many times. The chain joins TRBV7-8 to TRBJ2-7; 11 positions match TRBD1. The V gene's germline CDR1 is SGHVS and CDR2 FQNEAQ. With V trimmed by 5 bases and J by 3 bases, 9 bases remained unmatched. This CDR3 has 16 residues. For the CDR3, the DNA is TGTGCCAGCAGCCCGGTCCGGGACAGGGGGATCTACGAGCAGTACTTC. It yields the protein CASSPVRDRGIYEQYF. The entire variable domain, with the rest obtained from reference TRBV7-8 and TRBJ2-7, is as follows: GAGVSQSPRYKVAKRGQDVALRCDPISGHVSLFWYQQALGQGPEFLTYFQNEAQLDKSGLPSDRFFAERPEGSVSTLKIQRTQQEDSAVYLCASSPVRDRGIYEQYFGPGTRLTVT.

This clonotype was observed many times. The V gene is TRBV2, the J gene TRBJ2-3, with a tentative D call TRBD1 (6 bases). The CDR3 has 13 amino acids. V lost 11 bases, J lost 0 bases, and 12 bases lay in between. Germline V gene sequence: CDR1 SNHLY, CDR2 FYNNEI. This CDR3 is CAYLRGSTDTQYF. CDR3 coding DNA: TGTGCCTATCTCAGGGGAAGCACAGATACGCAGTATTTT.

This clonotype was picked up many times. CDR3 residues: CSAKGAGESGELFF. The CDR3 DNA follows: TGCAGTGCTAAGGGAGCGGGAGAGTCTGGGGAGCTGTTTTTT. The V call is TRBV20-1, the J call TRBJ2-2, with 8 bases matching TRBD2. Trimming at V came to 4 bases and at J to 8 bases, leaving 9 bases not matched to a gene. The CDR3 is 14 amino acids. Germline CDR1 reads DFQATT; CDR2 reads SNEGSKA (reference sequence).

To note about this clonotype: The junction differs from germline at one of its ends, possibly a read error. The chain recombines TRBV25-1 with TRBJ2-5, with 9 bases matching TRBD2. CDR3 length equals 17 residues. Germline V gene data show CDR1 as MGHDK and CDR2 as SYGVNS. The CDR3 spells CACSGAPGAGGGETQYF. DNA of the CDR3: TGTGCCTGCAGTGGCGCCCCTGGAGCGGGGGGTGGGGAGACCCAGTACTTC. Full variable domain (remainder filled in from reference TRBV25-1 and TRBJ2-5): EADIYQTPRYLVIGTGKKITLECSQTMGHDKMYWYQQDPGMELHLIHYSYGVNSTEKGDLSSESTVSRIRTEHFPLTLESARPSHTSQYLCACSGAPGAGGGETQYFGPGTRLLVL.

The sample holds many counts of this clonotype. The rearrangement joins TRBV12-3 or TRBV12-4 to TRBJ2-5; 7 bases align to TRBD1. J lost 4 bases, V lost 3 bases, and 11 bases had no gene match. The CDR3 is 16 residues long. This CDR3 is CASSFYGQVPSETQYF. The DNA for the CDR3 is TGTGCCAGCAGTTTTTACGGACAGGTACCCTCAGAGACCCAGTACTTC.

The V and J genes are TRBV6-2 or TRBV6-3 and TRBJ1-1; 9 nucleotides align to TRBD1. The trim removed 2 bases at V and 11 bases at J, leaving 3 bases unmatched. The V gene's germline CDR1 is MNHEY and CDR2 SVGEGT. CDR3 length: 12 residues. In nucleotides, the CDR3 is TGTGCCAGCAGTTACCCGACAGGGGGTGCTTTCTTT. Its protein is CASSYPTGGAFF.

The chain has TRBV7-9 and TRBJ2-4, with unresolved D. V gave up 2 bases and J gave up 9 bases, with 11 bases separating them. Germline lookup yields CDR1 SEHNR and CDR2 FQNEAQ (reference sequence). The CDR3 consists of 13 residues. The CDR3 bases are TGTGCCAGCAGCTTAAGTACAGTGGGCATTCAGTACTTC. Amino acids: CASSLSTVGIQYF.

This clonotype was seen repeatedly, ten times or more. The J gene is TRBJ1-1, the V gene TRBV25-1; tentatively, D is TRBD1 (5 bases). CDR3 size: 15 residues. CDR1 MGHDK and CDR2 SYGVNS come from the germline V gene. Deletions cut 8 bases from V and 2 bases from J, with 18 bases between. CDR3 residues: CASGGGTPSNTEAFF. CDR3 nucleotides: TGTGCCAGCGGGGGGGGGACTCCTTCTAACACTGAAGCTTTCTTT.

The rearrangement joins TRBV6-2 or TRBV6-3 to TRBJ2-5; tentative D call: TRBD2 (6 bases). CDR1 is MNHEY and CDR2 is SVGEGT in the germline V gene. V was pared by 6 bases and J by 4 bases, with 12 bases between. The CDR3 length is 13 residues. DNA of the CDR3: TGTGCCAGCAGCTGGGGGGAGCGAGAGACCCAGTACTTC. This gives the protein CASSWGERETQYF.

This clonotype has a count of ten or more. The chain recombines TRBV5-1 with TRBJ1-1; D gene ambiguous. V lost 4 bases and J lost 5, with 15 bases in between. In germline, CDR1 is SGHRS, CDR2 YFSETQ. This CDR3 spans 14 amino acids. This CDR3 reads CASSPGPLGTEAFF. CDR3 DNA sequence: TGCGCCAGCAGCCCGGGCCCCCTGGGGACTGAAGCTTTCTTT.

The chain joins TRBV5-5 to TRBJ2-5, with a weak D call TRBD1 (6 bases). This CDR3 has 18 amino acids. Trimming shortened V by 0 bases and J by 5 bases, and 23 bases separated the two germline ends. Germline V CDR1 and CDR2: SGHKS, YYEKEE (reference sequence). The CDR3, as DNA: TGTGCCAGCAGCTTGGCCGCTGGAATCCCCAGGGGAGTGGAGACCCAGTACTTC. Protein product: CASSLAAGIPRGVETQYF.

CDR3 in DNA: TGTGCCAGCAGTCAAGGACAGGGCGGGGGCACGAATGAGCAGTTCTTC. This codes for CASSQGQGGGTNEQFF. This chain uses TRBV2 with TRBJ2-1, with D possibly being TRBD1 (8 bases). The V and J ends lost 5 bases and 7 bases respectively, with 21 bases between them. The CDR3 runs to 16 residues. Germline V CDR1 and CDR2: SNHLY, FYNNEI.

This clonotype was detected ten times or more. The CDR3 sequence: CASSSDSKGSYEQYF. In nucleotides, the CDR3 is TGTGCCAGCAGTTCTGACAGCAAGGGGTCCTACGAGCAGTACTTC. The rearrangement joins TRBV28 to TRBJ2-7; tentatively, D is TRBD1 (5 bases). The germline V gene encodes CDR1 MDHEN and CDR2 SYDVKM. There are 15 residues in the CDR3. V was shortened by 4 bases and J by 1 base, with 14 bases between the two germline ends.

This clonotype was picked up many times. This rearrangement joins TRBV28 to TRBJ2-7; TRBD2 might be the D (5 bases). In germline, CDR1 is MDHEN, CDR2 SYDVKM. The V end lost 3 bases, the J end lost 1 base, and 19 bases lay between the germline ends. The CDR3 is 17 amino acids. The CDR3 here is CASSFPPLEVRSYEQYF. The CDR3 region has the DNA TGTGCCAGCAGTTTTCCCCCCCTGGAGGTTCGATCCTACGAGCAGTACTTC. The whole variable domain, remainder taken from reference TRBV28 and TRBJ2-7, is DVKVTQSSRYLVKRTGEKVFLECVQDMDHENMFWYRQDPGLGLRLIYFSYDVKMKEKGDIPEGYSVSREKKERFSLILESASTNQTSMYLCASSFPPLEVRSYEQYFGPGTRLTVT.

This clonotype was picked up a small number of times. The chain links TRBV5-1 to TRBJ2-7; TRBD1 matches 8 bases. Germline-derived CDR1 and CDR2 are SGHRS and YFSETQ. Trimming removed 2 bases from V and 6 bases from J; junction bases left unmatched: 4. The CDR3 contains 13 residues. The CDR3 nucleotides are TGCGCCAGCAGCTTCACAGGGGGTTTCGAGCAGTACTTC. Amino acid sequence: CASSFTGGFEQYF.

This clonotype was counted between two and nine times. This chain uses TRBV12-3 or TRBV12-4 with TRBJ1-5, with D unresolved. Trimming removed 6 bases from V and 8 bases from J, with 11 bases in between. This CDR3 is 12 amino acids long. The CDR3 DNA sequence: TGTGCCAGCAGCCCCTATCTTGAGCCCCAGCATTTT. Translation gives CASSPYLEPQHF.

This clonotype was seen only a few times. The rearrangement joins TRBV6-2 or TRBV6-3 to TRBJ2-1, with D tentatively TRBD1 (5 bases). The CDR3 runs to 14 residues. V shed 4 bases and J shed 5 bases, with 12 bases lying between them. The germline V gene encodes CDR1 MNHEY and CDR2 SVGEGT. The CDR3 loop reads CASSSLQGHNEQFF. In DNA, the CDR3 is TGTGCCAGCAGTTCACTCCAGGGTCACAATGAGCAGTTCTTC.

This clonotype was seen many times. This rearrangement joins TRBV2 to TRBJ2-2, with D possibly TRBD2 on 6 matching bases. The CDR3 is made up of 12 amino acids. Germline V CDR1 and CDR2: SNHLY, FYNNEI. The V end lost 8 bases, the J end lost 3 bases, and 7 bases lay between the germline ends. CDR3 residues: CASGGYTGELFF. CDR3 DNA: TGTGCCAGCGGAGGGTACACCGGGGAGCTGTTTTTT.

This clonotype showed up just a few times. The chain joins TRBV28 to TRBJ1-2; 7 bases agree with TRBD1. There are 12 residues in the CDR3. Germline CDR1 reads MDHEN; CDR2 reads SYDVKM. J was trimmed by 8 bases and V by 7 bases; bases with no gene match: 7. The CDR3 bases are TGTGCCAGCACCTCAGGGGGAAGAGGCTACACCTTC. This codes for CASTSGGRGYTF.

This clonotype was seen ten or more times. The V gene is TRBV27, the J gene TRBJ1-2; 8 bases line up with TRBD1. The V and J ends lost 6 bases and 5 bases, in that order; junction bases with no gene match: 11. Looked up from germline, CDR1 is MNHEY and CDR2 is SMNVEV (reference sequence). The CDR3 sequence is 15 residues long. The CDR3 nucleotides read TGTGCCAGCAGCCAAGCCAGGGGGCCATGGTATGGCTACACCTTC. Encoded protein: CASSQARGPWYGYTF.

The table lists this clonotype with many counts. The chain recombines TRBV27 with TRBJ1-1; possible D gene TRBD1, 6 bases. Trimming pared 2 bases from V and 0 bases from J, leaving 19 bases between. The germline CDR1 and CDR2 sequences are MNHEY and SMNVEV (reference sequence). The CDR3 length is 18 residues. The CDR3 DNA reads TGTGCCAGCAGTTTAAAGAGGCAGGGGAGGGGAATGAACACTGAAGCTTTCTTT. Its protein product is CASSLKRQGRGMNTEAFF.

There are many counts of this clonotype. The V call is TRBV12-3 or TRBV12-4, the J call TRBJ1-6; possibly TRBD1 for D (5 bases). The CDR3 contains 13 residues. Trimming left V 8 bases short and J 5 bases short, with 10 bases between. This CDR3 reads CASQRGNNSPLHF. The CDR3 coding sequence is TGTGCCAGCCAGAGGGGCAATAATTCACCCCTCCACTTT.

The chain couples TRBV12-3 or TRBV12-4 to TRBJ2-7; D possibly uses TRBD1 or TRBD2 (6 bases each). The CDR3 spans 16 residues. Deletions cut 4 bases from V and 1 base from J, with 17 bases between. CDR3 in amino acids: CASSSGGGLYSYEQYF. The CDR3 DNA sequence: TGTGCCAGCAGTTCAGGAGGGGGGCTTTATTCCTACGAGCAGTACTTC.